What follows describes a single T cell receptor (beta chain). Antigen unknown. These data originate in a study of radiotherapy plus CTLA-4 blockade in lung cancer. Study-level background: Among all patients, approximately 17% showed objective responses, while about 31% had disease control. Points from the study as a whole: In blood, after radiotherapy plus ipilimumab, tumor-derived TCR clones expanded. Early blood T cell clone changes and increased post-radiation serum interferon-beta were reportedly the strongest response predictors.

CDR3 length equals 15 residues. The J segment lost 1 base and the V segment lost 4 bases, leaving 4 bases of the junction unmatched. Germline V gene lookup returns CDR1 MNHNS and CDR2 SASEGT. Here immunoSEQ multiplex PCR was the method, and the copy in TCRdb shows in-frame clones only, minus some. The sample includes more than 75,000 clones, roughly 74% of them seen just once. The TCR comes from a human donor with non-small cell lung cancer who had a partial response to radiotherapy plus ipilimumab. Some clones in this sample may be carry-over from other donors' samples. The material sequenced was peripheral blood, taken from a patient treated with radiotherapy plus ipilimumab. The V gene is TRBV6-1, the J gene TRBJ1-1; 9 nucleotides match TRBD1. CDR3 coding DNA: TGTGCCAGCAGTGTCCGGGACAGGGAGAACACTGAAGCTTTCTTT. Residues: CASSVRDRENTEAFF.